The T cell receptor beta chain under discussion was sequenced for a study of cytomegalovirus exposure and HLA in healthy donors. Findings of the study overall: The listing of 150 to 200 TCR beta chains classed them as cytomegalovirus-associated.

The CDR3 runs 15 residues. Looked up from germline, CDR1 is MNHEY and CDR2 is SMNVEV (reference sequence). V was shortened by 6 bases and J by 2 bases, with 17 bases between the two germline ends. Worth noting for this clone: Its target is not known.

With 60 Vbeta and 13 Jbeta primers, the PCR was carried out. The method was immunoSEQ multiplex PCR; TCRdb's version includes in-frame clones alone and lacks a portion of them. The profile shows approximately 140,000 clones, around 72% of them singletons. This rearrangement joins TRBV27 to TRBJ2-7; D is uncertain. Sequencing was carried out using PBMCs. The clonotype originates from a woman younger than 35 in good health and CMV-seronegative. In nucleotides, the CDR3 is TGTGCCAGCAGCCCCTTTACGGGTTCCACCTACGAGCAGTACTTC. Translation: CASSPFTGSTYEQYF.